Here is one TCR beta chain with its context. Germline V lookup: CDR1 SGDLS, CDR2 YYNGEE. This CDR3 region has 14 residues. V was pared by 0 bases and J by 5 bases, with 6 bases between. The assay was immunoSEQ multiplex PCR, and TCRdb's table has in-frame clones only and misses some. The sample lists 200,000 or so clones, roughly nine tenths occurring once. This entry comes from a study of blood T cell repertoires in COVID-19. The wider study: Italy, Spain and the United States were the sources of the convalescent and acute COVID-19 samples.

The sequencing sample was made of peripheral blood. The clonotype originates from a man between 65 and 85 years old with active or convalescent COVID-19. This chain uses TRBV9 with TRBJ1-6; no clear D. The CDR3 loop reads CASSVDTDNSPLHF. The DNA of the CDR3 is TGTGCCAGCAGCGTAGACACAGATAATTCACCCCTCCACTTT.